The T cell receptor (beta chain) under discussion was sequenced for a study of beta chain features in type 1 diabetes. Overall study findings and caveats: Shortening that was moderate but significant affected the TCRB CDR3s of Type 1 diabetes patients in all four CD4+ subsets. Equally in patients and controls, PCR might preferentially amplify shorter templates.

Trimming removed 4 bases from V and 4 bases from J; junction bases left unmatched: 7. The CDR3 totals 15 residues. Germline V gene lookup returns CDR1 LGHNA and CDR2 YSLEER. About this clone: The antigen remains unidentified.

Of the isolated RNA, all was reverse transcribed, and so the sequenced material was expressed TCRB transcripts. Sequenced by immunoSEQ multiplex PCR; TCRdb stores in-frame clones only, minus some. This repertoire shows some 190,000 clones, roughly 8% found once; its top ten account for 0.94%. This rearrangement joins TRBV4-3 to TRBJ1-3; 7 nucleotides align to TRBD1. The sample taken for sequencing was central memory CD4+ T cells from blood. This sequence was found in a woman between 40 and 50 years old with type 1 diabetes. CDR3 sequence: CASSRQTGIGNTIYF. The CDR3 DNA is TGCGCCAGCAGCCGCCAGACAGGGATCGGAAACACCATATATTTT.